This TCR beta chain was obtained from a study of beta chain features in type 1 diabetes. Findings and limits, study-wide: There was a moderate but significant shortening of TCRB CDR3s in all four CD4+ subsets of Type 1 diabetes patients.

Germline CDR1 and CDR2: SGHDT and YYEEEE. The CDR3 is 16 amino acids. The germline V and J ends were trimmed by 3 bases and 1 base, with 13 bases remaining between them. A remark on this clone: Its antigen is not known.

The study reverse transcribed the entire isolated RNA, so it sequenced expressed TCRB transcripts. Clones were sequenced by immunoSEQ multiplex PCR, and TCRdb holds only the in-frame ones, with some missing. The sample records under 850,000 clones, about an eighth being singletons. This chain joins TRBV5-6 and TRBJ2-2; D is perhaps TRBD2 (6 bases). The specimen sequenced was naive CD4+ T cells from blood. The receptor's source is a man aged 18 to 29 with type 1 diabetes. CDR3 in DNA: TGTGCCAGCAGCTCCCCGGGGGAGCGGAACACCGGGGAGCTGTTTTTT. It is translated as CASSSPGERNTGELFF.